Shown below are 19 T cell receptor beta chains from a single sample sequenced in a study of monozygotic twins with inflammatory bowel disease. TCRdb re-called the 5' RACE reads; every CDR3 protein appears as one record, without DNA. The table lists over 130,000 distinct CDR3 sequences. Sequencing input: blood. These receptors came from a human donor with ulcerative colitis or Crohn's disease, or a healthy co-twin of an affected twin (not recorded which).

The rearrangement joins TRBV18 to TRBJ1-5; the TCRdb call, TRBD1, lacks DNA for checking. The CDR3 has 14 amino acids. CDR1 and CDR2 (germline): KGHSH, LQKENI. This CDR3 is CASSPAGNYQPQHF.

The chain is built from TRBV15 and TRBJ2-7. CDR1 LNHNV and CDR2 YYDKDF come from the germline V gene (reference sequence). This CDR3 contains 15 residues. The CDR3 protein is CATSRERFDSYEQYF.

The chain employs TRBV7-2 and TRBJ1-2. CDR1 and CDR2 from the germline V gene are SGHTA and FQGNSA. CDR3 length: 12 residues. The CDR3 reads CASTSFAYGYTF.

V and J are TRBV7-9 and TRBJ2-7; TCRdb designates TRBD1, a call that cannot be tested without DNA. Germline CDR1 is SEHNR and CDR2 is FQNEAQ (reference sequence). This CDR3 spans 12 amino acids. The CDR3 is CASSLDYREWYF.

The chain is built from TRBV7-9 and TRBJ2-3; TCRdb's D gene call, TRBD1, goes unchecked for lack of DNA. Per germline, CDR1 SEHNR and CDR2 FQNEAQ (reference sequence). CDR3 length: 15 amino acids. CDR3 sequence: CASSSVGAGPDTQYF.

The chain employs TRBV11-2 and TRBJ1-1; the D gene TCRdb calls, TRBD1, cannot be checked with no DNA. CDR1 and CDR2 (germline): SGHAT, FQNNGV. This CDR3 region has 15 residues. Here the CDR3 reads CASSFGWGQIIEAFF.

V is TRBV12-5 and J is TRBJ1-1. In germline, CDR1 is LGHNT, CDR2 FRNRAP. The CDR3 is 14 residues long. CDR3 region: CASGFRREAPEAFF.

The chain joins TRBV7-6 to TRBJ1-5; TCRdb's D call, TRBD1, is unchecked because there is no DNA. CDR3 size: 13 residues. Per the germline V gene, CDR1 is SGHVS and CDR2 is FNYEAQ. This chain's CDR3 is CASSRDPGQPQHF. The full variable domain, in which reference TRBV7-6 and TRBJ1-5 provide the parts outside the CDR3, is GAGVSQSPRYKVTKRGQDVALRCDPISGHVSLYWYRQALGQGPEFLTYFNYEAQQDKSGLPNDRFSAERPEGSISTLTIQRTEQRDSAMYRCASSRDPGQPQHFGDGTRLSIL.

The V and J genes are TRBV5-1 and TRBJ1-1. Per germline, CDR1 SGHRS and CDR2 YFSETQ. The CDR3 length is 14 residues. The CDR3 spells CASSLGATVTEAFF. Full variable domain (remainder filled in from reference TRBV5-1 and TRBJ1-1): KAGVTQTPRYLIKTRGQQVTLSCSPISGHRSVSWYQQTPGQGLQFLFEYFSETQRNKGNFPGRFSGRQFSNSRSEMNVSTLELGDSALYLCASSLGATVTEAFFGQGTRLTVV.

This chain uses TRBV29-1 with TRBJ1-2. This CDR3 has 14 amino acids. Germline CDR1 SQVTM, CDR2 ANQGSEA. CDR3 protein: CSVGRPPSSYGYTF.

This chain uses TRBV5-6 with TRBJ2-5; the D gene TCRdb calls, TRBD1, cannot be checked with no DNA. The CDR3 has 17 amino acids. In germline, CDR1 is SGHDT, CDR2 YYEEEE. CDR3 amino acids: CASTTVLSGGHQETQYF.

The chain combines TRBV2 with TRBJ2-1; TCRdb's D call, TRBD1, is unchecked because there is no DNA. Germline CDR1 and CDR2: SNHLY and FYNNEI. This CDR3 is built from 16 residues. This CDR3 reads CASVGHPIDSYNEQFF.

The chain couples TRBV7-9 to TRBJ2-1; TCRdb's assignment of TRBD2 cannot be checked, as there is no DNA. CDR1 is SEHNR and CDR2 is FQNEAQ in the germline V gene (reference sequence). The CDR3 spans 13 residues. CDR3 protein: CASSLANLALQFF.

This chain uses TRBV20-1 with TRBJ2-3; TCRdb selects TRBD2, and the lack of DNA leaves this call unchecked. The CDR3 loop spans 17 amino acids. Germline-derived CDR1 and CDR2 are DFQATT and SNEGSKA (reference sequence). CDR3 protein: CSASGPRTRYSTDTQYF.

The rearrangement uses TRBV2 and TRBJ1-1; TCRdb outputs TRBD1, but without DNA this stays unchecked. CDR3 length: 12 residues. Germline CDR1 and CDR2: SNHLY and FYNNEI. CDR3 in amino acids: CASRDRGNGAFF.

The chain recombines TRBV20-1 with TRBJ2-7; TCRdb gives TRBD2 as the D gene, but with no DNA this cannot be confirmed. CDR3 length equals 15 residues. Germline V gene sequence: CDR1 DFQATT, CDR2 SNEGSKA (reference sequence). The CDR3: CSAPESGGAFYEQYF.

The V and J genes are TRBV27 and TRBJ1-6. In germline, CDR1 is MNHEY, CDR2 SMNVEV (reference sequence). The CDR3 sequence is 15 residues long. Here the CDR3 reads CASSLRRSYNSPLHF.

The gene calls are TRBV7-2 and TRBJ1-2; lacking DNA, the TRBD1 call made by TCRdb goes unchecked. Germline CDR1 and CDR2: SGHTA and FQGNSA. The CDR3 is made up of 14 amino acids. The CDR3 sequence is CASSLETGGGGYTF.

The CDR3 spells CASSGGGFSYQPQHF. The V and J genes are TRBV6-5 and TRBJ1-5. This CDR3 has 15 residues. Germline CDR1 MNHEY, CDR2 SVGAGI.